The 10 T cell receptor beta chains below were found in one sample sequenced in a study of T cells in Graves' hyperthyroidism and ophthalmopathy. RNA transcripts gave rise to amplified TCR beta CDR3 regions. TCR CDR3 regions were first amplified by RT-PCR with HTBI primers. MiXCR was run by TCRdb on the multiplex PCR reads, yielding one entry per CDR3 protein. The table has roughly 400,000 distinct CDR3 sequences, roughly 25% seen once; the top ten hold more than 60%. Sequences were obtained from blood. The source is a man aged 50 to 60 with Graves' hyperthyroidism.

This clonotype has a count of ten or more. The V call is TRBV11-3, the J call TRBJ2-7; no reliable D call. This CDR3 comprises 13 residues. Deletions cut 4 bases from V and 6 bases from J, with 13 bases between. CDR1 SGHNT and CDR2 YENEEA come from the germline V gene. CDR3 coding DNA: TGTGCCAGCAGCTCCGGACGCTTCGCCGAGCAGTACTTC. Translating it yields CASSSGRFAEQYF.

The CDR3 nucleotides read TGCAGTGCTAGAGTCGCAGCTGACCCCTACGAGCAGTACTTC. Encoded protein: CSARVAADPYEQYF. This chain links TRBV20-1 with TRBJ2-7, with D uncertain. Germline loops: CDR1 DFQATT, CDR2 SNEGSKA (reference sequence). The germline V and J ends were trimmed by 1 base and 2 bases, with 12 bases remaining between them. This CDR3 region has 14 residues.

This clonotype was seen a single time. An end of the junction differs from the germline gene, which may be a read error. The chain combines TRBV3-1 with TRBJ2-3; D unresolved. The CDR3 has 12 amino acids. Germline assignment: CDR1 LGHDT and CDR2 YNNKEL (reference sequence). CDR3 sequence: CASNQAADTQYF. DNA of the CDR3: TGTGCCAGCAACCAAGCCGCAGATACGCAGTATTTT.

This clonotype was found a few times. This chain links TRBV5-1 with TRBJ1-1; D gene ambiguous. CDR1 and CDR2 (germline): SGHRS, YFSETQ. Trimming left V 4 bases short and J 0 bases short, with 10 bases between. The CDR3 consists of 14 residues. CDR3 bases: TGCGCCAGCAGCGGGGAAGCCATGAACACTGAAGCTTTCTTT. Its translation: CASSGEAMNTEAFF.

This clonotype occurred a few times. V and J are TRBV7-2 and TRBJ1-4, with D possibly TRBD1 on 5 matching bases. Germline assignment: CDR1 SGHTA and CDR2 FQGNSA. The CDR3 runs 15 residues. Trimming cost V 2 bases and J 7 bases, with 14 bases left between them. The CDR3 is CASSLSSGAGEKLFF. The CDR3 DNA follows: TGTGCCAGCAGCTTAAGTTCTGGGGCTGGTGAAAAACTGTTTTTT.

This rearrangement joins TRBV28 to TRBJ2-6; D gene unclear. Looked up from germline, CDR1 is MDHEN and CDR2 is SYDVKM. The V gene lost 8 bases and the J gene lost 0 bases, with 14 bases spanning the gap. The CDR3 is 16 residues long. CDR3 region: CASVYSRFSGANVLTF. The CDR3 region has the DNA TGTGCCAGCGTATACTCCAGGTTCTCTGGGGCCAACGTCCTGACTTTC.

This clonotype appeared a few times. This CDR3 is CASSVLGTGELFF. In DNA form, the CDR3 reads TGTGCCAGCAGTGTCTTGGGTACCGGGGAGCTGTTTTTT. The chain is built from TRBV6-1 and TRBJ2-2; D not resolved. The CDR3 has 13 amino acids. Trimming pared 4 bases from V and 5 bases from J, leaving 8 bases between. Per the germline V gene, CDR1 is MNHNS and CDR2 is SASEGT.

This clonotype was seen repeatedly, ten times or more. The genes are TRBV28 and TRBJ2-7; TRBD2 might be the D (5 bases). There are 15 residues in the CDR3. V was trimmed by 8 bases and J by 2 bases, leaving 19 bases between them. The germline V gene has CDR1 MDHEN and CDR2 SYDVKM. The CDR3 sequence is CASARRVDFPYEQYF. In DNA form, the CDR3 reads TGTGCCAGCGCCCGCCGGGTGGACTTCCCCTACGAGCAGTACTTC.

V and J are TRBV5-5 and TRBJ1-1; D ambiguous. From germline, CDR1 is SGHKS and CDR2 YYEKEE (reference sequence). Trimming left V 0 bases short and J 0 bases short, with 15 bases between. The CDR3 loop spans 17 amino acids. The CDR3 sequence is CASSLGLLGGLNTEAFF. The CDR3 DNA reads as TGTGCCAGCAGCTTGGGACTCCTGGGAGGCCTGAACACTGAAGCTTTCTTT.

This clonotype was found many times. V is TRBV7-6 and J is TRBJ2-7; D gene unclear. Germline V gene sequence: CDR1 SGHVS, CDR2 FNYEAQ. The CDR3 is 12 residues long. Trimming pared 4 bases from V and 3 bases from J, leaving 7 bases between. The CDR3 loop is CASSSDLYEQYF. The CDR3 nucleotides read TGTGCCAGCAGCTCGGACCTCTACGAGCAGTACTTC.